This TCR beta chain was obtained from a study of OX40 agonist ivuxolimab in advanced cancers. As to this clone: Its antigen remains unknown.

Germline CDR1 SEHNR, CDR2 FQNEAQ (reference sequence). V was shortened by 4 bases and J by 4 bases, with 20 bases between the two germline ends. The CDR3 totals 17 residues. TCRdb keeps only in-frame clones here, not all; method: immunoSEQ multiplex PCR. The data contain approximately 65,000 clones, approximately 89% of them seen just once; the ten biggest clones take up about 1%. Whole-study results and caveats: CD4+ T cells averaged fewer expanded clones than CD8+ T cells. There was clonal expansion of CD4+ and CD8+ blood T cells by week 6 at 0.1 to 3.0 mg/kg.

The clonotype originates from an adult with an advanced solid tumor such as melanoma, head and neck, liver or kidney cancer. The sequencing here drew on CD4+ or CD8+ T cells sorted from blood, taken in a trial of the OX40 agonist ivuxolimab. J is TRBJ1-3 and V is TRBV7-9; D not resolved. This chain's CDR3 is CASSSPTPAGPGNTIYF. The CDR3 nucleotides are TGTGCCAGCAGCTCACCGACCCCCGCCGGTCCCGGAAACACCATATATTTT.